The next 23 T cell receptor beta chains were all read from a single sample in a study of cytomegalovirus exposure and HLA in healthy donors. In the PCR, 60 Vbeta and 13 Jbeta primers were used. Here immunoSEQ multiplex PCR was the method, and the copy in TCRdb shows in-frame clones only, minus some. The sample records some 200,000 clones, 70% to 80% being singletons. Material: PBMCs. All receptors derive from a girl aged 2-15 years in good health and CMV-seronegative.

The genes are TRBV6-6 and TRBJ2-2; 9 nucleotides align to TRBD1. J gave up 5 bases and V 3 bases, and 7 bases lay outside the gene matches. The CDR3 sequence is 16 residues long. Looked up from germline, CDR1 is MNHNY and CDR2 is SVGAGI (reference sequence). CDR3 DNA sequence: TGTGCCAGCAGTTATGGGACAGGGAGAGGAACCGGGGAGCTGTTTTTT. This gives the protein CASSYGTGRGTGELFF.

This clone showed up just a few times. This rearrangement joins TRBV5-1 to TRBJ1-1; D gene uncertain. CDR1 is SGHRS, CDR2 YFSETQ, per germline. V lost 0 bases and J lost 5, with 8 bases in between. This CDR3 region has 13 residues. Here the CDR3 DNA reads TGCGCCAGCAGCTTGGGCCAGTTAACTGAAGCTTTCTTT. Protein product: CASSLGQLTEAFF.

The chain has TRBV10-2 and TRBJ2-5; D gene ambiguous. V lost 9 bases and J 7 bases, leaving 6 bases between the germline ends. The V gene's germline CDR1 is WSHSY and CDR2 SAAADI. CDR3 size: 9 residues. The CDR3 DNA reads TGCGCCAGGCCCGGGACCCAGTACTTC. The encoded protein is CARPGTQYF.

This clone has a handful of counts. The chain recombines TRBV11-2 with TRBJ2-2, with D possibly TRBD1 on 6 matching bases. This CDR3 region has 14 residues. Trimming took off 2 bases at V and 7 bases at J, with 11 bases between the two ends. CDR1 is SGHAT and CDR2 is FQNNGV in the germline V gene. The chain's CDR3 is CASSLTGFLGELFF. As DNA, the CDR3 is TGTGCCAGCAGCTTAACAGGGTTCCTCGGGGAGCTGTTTTTT.

This clone has only one observation. The chain has TRBV2 and TRBJ1-5; no reliable D call. The V gene's germline CDR1 is SNHLY and CDR2 FYNNEI. There are 12 residues in the CDR3. V was trimmed by 2 bases and J by 5 bases, leaving 4 bases between them. The CDR3 loop is CASSESDQPQHF. CDR3 DNA: TGTGCCAGCAGTGAATCGGATCAGCCCCAGCATTTT.

The rearrangement joins TRBV10-2 to TRBJ2-3; 11 bases map to TRBD2. This CDR3 comprises 17 residues. Germline trimming cut 2 bases from V and 6 bases from J; bases unmatched to any gene: 10. The germline CDR1 and CDR2 sequences are WSHSY and SAAADI. The CDR3 DNA is TGCGCCAGCAGTGAGGTGGGGATAGCGGGGGGGCGTGATACGCAGTATTTT. Translated: CASSEVGIAGGRDTQYF.

This clone was counted a single time. This chain uses TRBV6-5 with TRBJ1-1; a weak D match, TRBD1 (6 bases). The length of the CDR3 is 16 residues. Between the trimmed V and J ends, which lost 4 bases and 1 base, there was a span of 16 bases. Germline values: CDR1 MNHEY, CDR2 SVGAGI. The CDR3 nucleotides read TGTGCCAGCAGTTCTTTACCGGGACAAGGGAACACTGAAGCTTTCTTT. Its translation is CASSSLPGQGNTEAFF.

For this clone: The junction departs from the called germline gene at one end, perhaps through a read error. The chain links TRBV5-6 to TRBJ1-4, with TRBD1 as a possible D gene (5 bases). The CDR3 is made up of 13 amino acids. CDR1 and CDR2 from the germline V gene are SGHDT and YYEEEE. The CDR3 bases are TGTGCCAGCAGCATCAGGGATAATCAAAAACTGTTTTTT. This gives the protein CASSIRDNQKLFF.

The gene calls are TRBV15 and TRBJ1-2; 12 bases are a match to TRBD1. Trimming cost V 2 bases and J 4 bases; bases outside gene matches: 11. The germline V gene encodes CDR1 LNHNV and CDR2 YYDKDF (reference sequence). The CDR3 contains 18 residues. Here the CDR3 DNA reads TGTGCCACCAGCAGATTATGGGACAGGGGGCGACCCTTCTATGGCTACACCTTC. Protein: CATSRLWDRGRPFYGYTF.

The chain couples TRBV6-5 to TRBJ1-2; 9 bases fit TRBD1. This CDR3 has 13 residues. CDR1 MNHEY and CDR2 SVGAGI come from the germline V gene. V lost 5 bases, J lost 8 bases, and 6 bases stayed unmatched. The DNA for the CDR3 is TGTGCCAGCAGTCGGGGGACAGGGCCCGGCTACACCTTC. Its protein is CASSRGTGPGYTF.

This clone has a single count. The chain uses TRBV29-1 and TRBJ2-4; 9 positions agree with TRBD1. V lost 6 bases, J lost 8 bases, and 8 bases stayed unmatched. The CDR3 length is 13 residues. From germline, CDR1 is SQVTM and CDR2 ANQGSEA. The CDR3 region is CSVGQGSGDIQYF. The CDR3 DNA sequence: TGCAGCGTCGGACAGGGGAGTGGGGACATTCAGTACTTC.

For this clone: At one boundary the junction diverges from the germline segment, which might be a read error. The CDR3 here is CAGSDSTGNYGYTF. CDR3 sequence (DNA): TGTGCCGGCAGTGACTCGACAGGGAACTATGGCTACACCTTC. The rearrangement uses TRBV6-1 and TRBJ1-2, with 7 nucleotides matching TRBD1. CDR1 is MNHNS, CDR2 SASEGT, per germline. The CDR3 spans 14 residues.

The chain recombines TRBV7-9 with TRBJ2-1; 7 bases fit TRBD2. This CDR3 region has 15 residues. Germline values: CDR1 SEHNR, CDR2 FQNEAQ (reference sequence). Unmatched junction bases numbered 13, after V lost 5 bases and J lost 9 bases. CDR3 protein: CASSPRLGGTTEQFF. CDR3 coding DNA: TGTGCCAGCAGCCCCCGTTTAGGCGGGACTACTGAGCAGTTCTTC. Combining the CDR3 with reference TRBV7-9 and TRBJ2-1 gives the whole variable domain DTGVSQNPRHKITKRGQNVTFRCDPISEHNRLYWYRQTLGQGPEFLTYFQNEAQLEKSRLLSDRFSAERPKGSFSTLEIQRTEQGDSAMYLCASSPRLGGTTEQFFGPGTRLTVL.

The rearrangement uses TRBV19 and TRBJ2-6; weak D call: TRBD1 (6 bases). Germline loops: CDR1 LNHDA, CDR2 SQIVND (reference sequence). V was cut by 5 bases and J by 2 bases, with 10 bases left in between. The CDR3 has 15 amino acids. CDR3 in amino acids: CASSPTGTGANVLTF. DNA for the CDR3: TGTGCCAGTAGTCCTACAGGGACTGGGGCCAACGTCCTGACTTTC.

The CDR3 spells CASSPRGTEAFF. CDR3 bases: TGTGCCAGCAGCCCCAGGGGAACTGAAGCTTTCTTT. V gene TRBV13 combines with J gene TRBJ1-1; possible D gene TRBD1, 6 bases. The CDR3 is 12 residues long. CDR1 PRHDT and CDR2 FYEKMQ come from the germline V gene (reference sequence). The V end lost 5 bases, the J end lost 5 bases, and 9 bases lay between the germline ends. Together with reference TRBV13 and TRBJ1-1, the CDR3 gives the full variable domain: AAGVIQSPRHLIKEKRETATLKCYPIPRHDTVYWYQQGPGQDPQFLISFYEKMQSDKGSIPDRFSAQQFSDYHSELNMSSLELGDSALYFCASSPRGTEAFFGQGTRLTVV.

The chain has TRBV19 and TRBJ1-3; D unclear. The CDR3 is made up of 14 amino acids. Trimming removed 7 bases at V and 2 bases at J, with 12 bases between. CDR1 is LNHDA and CDR2 is SQIVND in the germline V gene (reference sequence). The CDR3 DNA reads as TGTGCCAGTACTGCGGGCGGACCTGGAAACACCATATATTTT. Amino acid sequence: CASTAGGPGNTIYF. Drawing the rest from reference TRBV19 and TRBJ1-3, the complete variable domain is DGGITQSPKYLFRKEGQNVTLSCEQNLNHDAMYWYRQDPGQGLRLIYYSQIVNDFQKGDIAEGYSVSREKKESFPLTVTSAQKNPTAFYLCASTAGGPGNTIYFGEGSWLTVV.

This clone was detected only a few times. This rearrangement joins TRBV6-5 to TRBJ2-1, with 9 bases fitting TRBD2. CDR1 and CDR2 from the germline V gene are MNHEY and SVGAGI. J lost 3 bases, V lost 6 bases, and 0 bases had no gene match. This CDR3 region has 13 residues. CDR3 coding DNA: TGTGCCAGCAGGACTAGCGGCTACAATGAGCAGTTCTTC. Translated, it gives CASRTSGYNEQFF.

This clone was detected only once. The CDR3 coding sequence is TGCGCCAGCAGCTTGACGCTATACGGGGGTGAAGCTTTCTTT. The encoded protein is CASSLTLYGGEAFF. The rearrangement uses TRBV5-1 and TRBJ1-1; D might be TRBD1 (5 bases). With 1 base removed from V and 7 bases from J, the gap between germline ends came to 14 bases. The CDR3 contains 14 residues. Germline CDR1 SGHRS, CDR2 YFSETQ.

V is TRBV27 and J is TRBJ2-7; D might be TRBD1 (5 bases). This CDR3 has 15 amino acids. V shed 1 base and J shed 2 bases, with 12 bases lying between them. Germline loops: CDR1 MNHEY, CDR2 SMNVEV (reference sequence). CDR3 residues: CASSLYAGPTYEQYF. The DNA for the CDR3 is TGTGCCAGCAGTTTATACGCAGGGCCAACCTACGAGCAGTACTTC.

The V gene is TRBV11-2, the J gene TRBJ2-5, with D perhaps matching TRBD1 (7 bases). V was cut by 4 bases and J by 0 bases, with 12 bases left in between. The CDR3 consists of 15 residues. Per germline, CDR1 SGHAT and CDR2 FQNNGV. This CDR3 is CASSSGGTYQETQYF. In DNA form, the CDR3 reads TGTGCCAGCAGCTCAGGGGGGACGTACCAAGAGACCCAGTACTTC.

Notes on this clone: This sample includes further DNA sequences coding for the same CDR3. The rearrangement joins TRBV9 to TRBJ1-1; D not certain. Trimming cost V 3 bases and J 1 base, with 10 bases left between them. From germline, CDR1 is SGDLS and CDR2 YYNGEE. This CDR3 is 14 amino acids long. CDR3 sequence reads: CASSGLTGNTEAFF. The CDR3 DNA sequence: TGTGCCAGCAGCGGCCTGACGGGGAACACTGAAGCTTTCTTT.

V is TRBV9 and J is TRBJ1-2; 11 bases fit TRBD1. The CDR3 loop spans 16 amino acids. V trimming: 4 bases; J trimming: 6 bases; junction bases outside the gene matches: 11. The germline CDR1 and CDR2 sequences are SGDLS and YYNGEE. The CDR3 sequence is CASSTTPGTGGDGYTF. The CDR3 DNA reads as TGTGCCAGCAGCACCACACCCGGGACAGGGGGGGATGGCTACACCTTC.

This chain joins TRBV21-1 and TRBJ1-2. TRBV21-1 is an annotated pseudogene. The CDR3 extends over 16 amino acids. CDR3 residues: CASAFDSGVVNYGYTF. For the CDR3, the DNA is TGTGCCAGCGCTTTTGATTCGGGGGTTGTGAACTATGGCTACACCTTC.